This TCR beta chain is drawn from a study of response to subunit inactivated influenza vaccine. Overall study results and limits: It was suggested by the authors that few new T cells are recruited by each seasonal influenza vaccination.

Trimming removed 2 bases from V and 9 bases from J, with 14 bases in between. Germline CDR1 is DFQATT and CDR2 is SNEGSKA (reference sequence). The CDR3 covers 13 residues. Concerning this clonotype: What it binds is unknown.

Each CDR3 protein is one row after TCRdb ran MiXCR on the RT-PCR reads. The sample holds about 500,000 distinct CDR3 sequences, about 15% seen once. The source is a man between 50 and 69 years old who received an inactivated influenza vaccine. Sequenced material: CD4+ T cells sorted from PBMCs, taken about 24 months after vaccination. The V and J genes are TRBV20-1 and TRBJ2-1; D is perhaps TRBD1 (5 bases). CDR3 residues: CSARPPGIGEQFF. The CDR3 nucleotides are TGCAGTGCTAGACCTCCAGGGATTGGTGAGCAGTTCTTC.